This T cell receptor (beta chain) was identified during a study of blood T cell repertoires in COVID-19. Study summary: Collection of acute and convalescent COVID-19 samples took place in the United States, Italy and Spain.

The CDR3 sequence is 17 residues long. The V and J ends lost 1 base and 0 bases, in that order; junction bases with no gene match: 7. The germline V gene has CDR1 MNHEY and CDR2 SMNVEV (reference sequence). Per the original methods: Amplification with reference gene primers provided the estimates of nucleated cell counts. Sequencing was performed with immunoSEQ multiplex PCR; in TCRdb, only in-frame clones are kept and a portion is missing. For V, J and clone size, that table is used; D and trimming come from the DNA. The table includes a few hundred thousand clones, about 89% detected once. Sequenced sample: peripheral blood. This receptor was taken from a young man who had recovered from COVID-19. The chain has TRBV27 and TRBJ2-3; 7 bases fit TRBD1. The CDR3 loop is CASSLYTGESSTDTQYF. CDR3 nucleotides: TGTGCCAGCAGTTTATACACAGGGGAGTCTAGCACAGATACGCAGTATTTT.